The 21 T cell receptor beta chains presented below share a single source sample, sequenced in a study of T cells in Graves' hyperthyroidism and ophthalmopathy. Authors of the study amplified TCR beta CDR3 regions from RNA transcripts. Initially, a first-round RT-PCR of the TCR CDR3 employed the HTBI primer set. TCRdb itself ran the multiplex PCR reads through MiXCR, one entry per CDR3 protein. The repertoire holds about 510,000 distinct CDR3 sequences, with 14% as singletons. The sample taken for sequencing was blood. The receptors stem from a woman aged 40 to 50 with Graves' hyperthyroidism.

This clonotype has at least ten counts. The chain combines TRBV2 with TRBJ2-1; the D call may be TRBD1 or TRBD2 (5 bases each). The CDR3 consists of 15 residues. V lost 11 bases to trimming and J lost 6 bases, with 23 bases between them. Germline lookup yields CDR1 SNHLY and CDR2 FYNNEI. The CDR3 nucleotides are TGTGCCTTACTATCCCTCCGGGACCCACCCAATGAGCAGTTCTTC. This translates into CALLSLRDPPNEQFF.

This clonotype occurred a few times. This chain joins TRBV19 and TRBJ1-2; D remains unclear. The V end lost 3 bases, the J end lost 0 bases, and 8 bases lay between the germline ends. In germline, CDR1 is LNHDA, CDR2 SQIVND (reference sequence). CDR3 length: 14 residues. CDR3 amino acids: CASSIGRTNYGYTF. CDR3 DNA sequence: TGTGCCAGTAGTATTGGCAGAACTAACTATGGCTACACCTTC.

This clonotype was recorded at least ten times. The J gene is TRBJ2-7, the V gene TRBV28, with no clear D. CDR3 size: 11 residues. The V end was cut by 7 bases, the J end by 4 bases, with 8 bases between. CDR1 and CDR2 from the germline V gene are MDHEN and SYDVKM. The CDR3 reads CASTSRYEQYF. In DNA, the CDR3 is TGTGCCAGCACCTCTCGGTACGAGCAGTACTTC. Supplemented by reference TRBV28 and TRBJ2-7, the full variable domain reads DVKVTQSSRYLVKRTGEKVFLECVQDMDHENMFWYRQDPGLGLRLIYFSYDVKMKEKGDIPEGYSVSREKKERFSLILESASTNQTSMYLCASTSRYEQYFGPGTRLTVT.

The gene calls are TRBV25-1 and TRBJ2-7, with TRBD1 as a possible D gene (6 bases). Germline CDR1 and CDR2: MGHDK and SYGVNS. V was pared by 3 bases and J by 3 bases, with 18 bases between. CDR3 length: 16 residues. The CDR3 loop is CASSDPRPGQIYEQYF. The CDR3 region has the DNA TGTGCCAGCAGTGACCCACGACCCGGACAGATCTACGAGCAGTACTTC.

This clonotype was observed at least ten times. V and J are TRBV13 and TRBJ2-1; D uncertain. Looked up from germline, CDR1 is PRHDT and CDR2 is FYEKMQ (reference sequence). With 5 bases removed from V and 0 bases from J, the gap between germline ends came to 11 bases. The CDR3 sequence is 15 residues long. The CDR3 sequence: CASSLAVRSYNEQFF. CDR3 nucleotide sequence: TGTGCCAGCAGCCTGGCGGTGCGCTCCTACAATGAGCAGTTCTTC.

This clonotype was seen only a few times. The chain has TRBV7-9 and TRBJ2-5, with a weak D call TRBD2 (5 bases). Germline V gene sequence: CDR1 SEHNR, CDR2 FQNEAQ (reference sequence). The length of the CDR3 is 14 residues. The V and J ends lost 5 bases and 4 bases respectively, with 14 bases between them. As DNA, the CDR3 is TGTGCCAGCAGCCCCCCGTCGGCGGGAGAGACCCAGTACTTC. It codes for CASSPPSAGETQYF.

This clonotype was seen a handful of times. CDR3 residues: CASSLAERYYGYTF. DNA of the CDR3: TGTGCCAGCAGCTTGGCCGAGAGGTACTATGGCTACACCTTC. The chain carries TRBV5-6 and TRBJ1-2; the D is unclear. CDR1 and CDR2 from the germline V gene are SGHDT and YYEEEE. V dropped 0 bases and J dropped 3 bases, with 9 bases sitting between them. There are 14 residues in the CDR3.

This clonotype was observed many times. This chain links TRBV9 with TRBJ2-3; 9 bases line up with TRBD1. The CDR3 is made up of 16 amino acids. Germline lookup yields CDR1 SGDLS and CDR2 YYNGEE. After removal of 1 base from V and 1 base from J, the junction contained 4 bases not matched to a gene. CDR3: CASSVPRDRGTDTQYF. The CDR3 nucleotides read TGTGCCAGCAGCGTACCCCGGGACAGGGGCACAGATACGCAGTATTTT.

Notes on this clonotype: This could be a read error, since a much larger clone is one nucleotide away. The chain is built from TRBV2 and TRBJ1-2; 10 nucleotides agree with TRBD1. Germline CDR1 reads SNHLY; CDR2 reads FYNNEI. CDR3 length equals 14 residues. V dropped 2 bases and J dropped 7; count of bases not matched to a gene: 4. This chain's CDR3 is CASSELTGGCGYTF. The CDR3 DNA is TGTGCCAGCAGTGAACTGACAGGGGGCTGTGGCTACACCTTC.

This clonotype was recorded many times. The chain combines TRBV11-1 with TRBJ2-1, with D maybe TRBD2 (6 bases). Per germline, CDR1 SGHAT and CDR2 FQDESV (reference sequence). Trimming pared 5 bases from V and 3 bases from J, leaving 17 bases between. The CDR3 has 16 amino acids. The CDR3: CASSPVLAELYNEQFF. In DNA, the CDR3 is TGTGCCAGCAGCCCCGTTTTAGCGGAACTCTACAATGAGCAGTTCTTC. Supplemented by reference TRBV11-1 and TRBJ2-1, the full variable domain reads EAEVAQSPRYKITEKSQAVAFWCDPISGHATLYWYRQILGQGPELLVQFQDESVVDDSQLPKDRFSAERLKGVDSTLKIQPAELGDSAMYLCASSPVLAELYNEQFFGPGTRLTVL.

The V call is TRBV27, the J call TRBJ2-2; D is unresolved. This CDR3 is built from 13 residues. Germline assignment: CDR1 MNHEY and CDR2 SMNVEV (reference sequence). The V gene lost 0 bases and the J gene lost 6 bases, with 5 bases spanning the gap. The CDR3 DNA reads TGTGCCAGCAGTTTATCGGGGTCCGGGGAGCTGTTTTTT. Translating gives CASSLSGSGELFF.

The CDR3 is CASSFAFRGRTEAFF. The DNA for the CDR3 is TGTGCCAGCAGTTTTGCCTTCAGGGGCCGCACTGAAGCTTTCTTT. This chain connects TRBV6-1 to TRBJ1-1; possible D gene TRBD1, 6 bases. Trimming removed 5 bases from V and 4 bases from J, with 17 bases in between. The CDR3 runs 15 residues. The germline V gene has CDR1 MNHNS and CDR2 SASEGT.

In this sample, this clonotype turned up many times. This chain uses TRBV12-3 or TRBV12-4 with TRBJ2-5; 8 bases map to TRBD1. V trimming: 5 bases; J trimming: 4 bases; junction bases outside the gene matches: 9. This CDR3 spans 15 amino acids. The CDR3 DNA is TGTGCCAGCAGTCCTTTTACAGGGGGTGGAGAGACCCAGTACTTC. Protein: CASSPFTGGGETQYF.

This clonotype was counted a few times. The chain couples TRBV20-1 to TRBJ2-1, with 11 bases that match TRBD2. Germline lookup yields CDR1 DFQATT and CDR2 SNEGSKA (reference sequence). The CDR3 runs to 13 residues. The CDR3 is CSVLAGDTYEQFF. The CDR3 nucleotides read TGCAGCGTACTAGCGGGAGACACCTATGAGCAGTTCTTC.

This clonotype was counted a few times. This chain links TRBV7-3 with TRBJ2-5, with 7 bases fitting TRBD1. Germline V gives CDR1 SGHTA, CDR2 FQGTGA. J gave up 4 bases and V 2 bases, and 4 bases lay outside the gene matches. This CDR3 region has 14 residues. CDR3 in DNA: TGTGCCAGCAGCTTAGAGGGGGCGGGAGAGACCCAGTACTTC. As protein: CASSLEGAGETQYF. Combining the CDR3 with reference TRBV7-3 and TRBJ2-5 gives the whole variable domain GAGVSQTPSNKVTEKGKYVELRCDPISGHTALYWYRQSLGQGPEFLIYFQGTGAADDSGLPNDRFFAVRPEGSVSTLKIQRTERGDSAVYLCASSLEGAGETQYFGPGTRLLVL.

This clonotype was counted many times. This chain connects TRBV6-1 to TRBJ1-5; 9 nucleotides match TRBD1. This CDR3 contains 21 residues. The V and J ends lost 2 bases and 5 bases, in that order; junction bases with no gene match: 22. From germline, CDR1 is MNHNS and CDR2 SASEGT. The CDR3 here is CASSELSRPRQGQGKDQPQHF. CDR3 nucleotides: TGTGCCAGCAGTGAACTGAGCAGACCGCGGCAAGGACAGGGGAAGGATCAGCCCCAGCATTTT.

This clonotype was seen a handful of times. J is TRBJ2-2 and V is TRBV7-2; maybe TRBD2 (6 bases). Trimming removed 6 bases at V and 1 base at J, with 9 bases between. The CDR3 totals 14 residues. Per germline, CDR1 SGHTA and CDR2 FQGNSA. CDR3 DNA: TGTGCCAGCAGAAGGGACTGGAACACCGGGGAGCTGTTTTTT. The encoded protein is CASRRDWNTGELFF.

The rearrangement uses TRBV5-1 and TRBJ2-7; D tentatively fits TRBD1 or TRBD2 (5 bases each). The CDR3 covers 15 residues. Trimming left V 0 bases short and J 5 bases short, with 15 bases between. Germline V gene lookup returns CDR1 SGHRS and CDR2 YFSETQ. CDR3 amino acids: CASSLGDQGPHEQYF. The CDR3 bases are TGCGCCAGCAGCTTGGGGGACCAGGGACCCCACGAGCAGTACTTC.

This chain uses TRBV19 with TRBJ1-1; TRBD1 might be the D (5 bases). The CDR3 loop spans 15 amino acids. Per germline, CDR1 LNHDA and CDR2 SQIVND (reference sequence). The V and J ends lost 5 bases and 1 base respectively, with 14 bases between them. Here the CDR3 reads CASSRSQTGNTEAFF. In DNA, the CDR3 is TGTGCCAGTAGTCGAAGCCAAACAGGGAACACTGAAGCTTTCTTT.

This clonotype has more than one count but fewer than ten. The CDR3 coding sequence is TGCAGTGCTTTGGGGACAGGGGGCAACATGGTGAACACTGAAGCTTTCTTT. As protein: CSALGTGGNMVNTEAFF. The chain is built from TRBV20-1 and TRBJ1-1; TRBD1 aligns across 12 bases. The CDR3 contains 17 residues. V was pared by 5 bases and J by 0 bases, with 10 bases of the junction left unmatched. Germline CDR1 DFQATT, CDR2 SNEGSKA (reference sequence).

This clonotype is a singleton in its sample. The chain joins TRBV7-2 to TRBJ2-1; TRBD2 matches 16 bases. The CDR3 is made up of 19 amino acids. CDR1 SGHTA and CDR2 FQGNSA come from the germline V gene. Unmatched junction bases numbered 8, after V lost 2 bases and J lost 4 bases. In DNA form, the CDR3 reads TGTGCCAGCAGCTTACCCCTGGGACTAGCGGGAGGGACTTACAATGAGCAGTTCTTC. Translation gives CASSLPLGLAGGTYNEQFF.